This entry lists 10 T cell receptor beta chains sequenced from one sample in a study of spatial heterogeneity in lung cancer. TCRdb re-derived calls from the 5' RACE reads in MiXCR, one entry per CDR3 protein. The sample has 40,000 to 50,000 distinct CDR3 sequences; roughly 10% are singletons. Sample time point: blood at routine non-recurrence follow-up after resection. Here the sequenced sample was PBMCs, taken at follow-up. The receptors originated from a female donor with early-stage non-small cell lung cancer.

CDR3 loop: CSARDLAGGETQYF. CDR3 bases: TGCAGTGCTAGAGATTTGGCAGGGGGAGAGACCCAGTACTTC. J is TRBJ2-5 and V is TRBV20-1, with 7 bases fitting TRBD1. This CDR3 is 14 amino acids long. Germline assignment: CDR1 DFQATT and CDR2 SNEGSKA (reference sequence). Trimming at V came to 0 bases and at J to 4 bases, leaving 5 bases not matched to a gene.

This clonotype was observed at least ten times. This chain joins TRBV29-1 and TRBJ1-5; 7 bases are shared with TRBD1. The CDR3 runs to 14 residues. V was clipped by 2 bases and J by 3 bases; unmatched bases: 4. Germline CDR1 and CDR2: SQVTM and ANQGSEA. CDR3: CSVEPRGFNQPQHF. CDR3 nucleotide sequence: TGCAGCGTTGAACCCAGGGGGTTCAATCAGCCCCAGCATTTT. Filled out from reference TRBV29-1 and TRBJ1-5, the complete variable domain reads SAVISQKPSRDICQRGTSLTIQCQVDSQVTMMFWYRQQPGQSLTLIATANQGSEATYESGFVIDKFPISRPNLTFSTLTVSNMSPEDSSIYLCSVEPRGFNQPQHFGDGTRLSIL.

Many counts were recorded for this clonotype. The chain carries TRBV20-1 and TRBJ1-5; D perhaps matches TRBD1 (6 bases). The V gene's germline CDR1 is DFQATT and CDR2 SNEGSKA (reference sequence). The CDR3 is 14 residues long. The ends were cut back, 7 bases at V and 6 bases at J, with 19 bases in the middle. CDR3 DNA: TGCAGTGTTTCCACTAGGGGGGTGGGTCAGCCCCAGCATTTT. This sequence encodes CSVSTRGVGQPQHF.

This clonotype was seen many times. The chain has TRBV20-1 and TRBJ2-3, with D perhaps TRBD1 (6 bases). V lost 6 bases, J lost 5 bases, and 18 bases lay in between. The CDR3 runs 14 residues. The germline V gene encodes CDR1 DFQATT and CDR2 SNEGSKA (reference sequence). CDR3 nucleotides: TGCAGTGCCCCAGGTGCAGGGGTGGGAGATACGCAGTATTTT. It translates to CSAPGAGVGDTQYF.

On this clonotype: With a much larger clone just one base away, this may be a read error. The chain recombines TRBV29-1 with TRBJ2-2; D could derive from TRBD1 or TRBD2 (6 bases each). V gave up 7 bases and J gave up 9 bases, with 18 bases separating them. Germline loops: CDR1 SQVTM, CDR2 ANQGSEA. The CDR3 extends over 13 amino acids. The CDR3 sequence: CSGRDTGTRELFF. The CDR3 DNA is TGCAGCGGGCGGGACACGGGGACCCGGGAGCTGTTTTTT.

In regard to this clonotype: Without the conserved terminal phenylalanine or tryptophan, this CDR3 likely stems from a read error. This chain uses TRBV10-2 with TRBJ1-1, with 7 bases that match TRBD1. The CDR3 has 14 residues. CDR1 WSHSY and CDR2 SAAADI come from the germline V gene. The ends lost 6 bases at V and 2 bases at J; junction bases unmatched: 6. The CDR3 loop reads CASREGAVNTEAFI. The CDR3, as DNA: TGCGCCAGCAGGGAGGGGGCAGTTAACACTGAAGCTTTCATT.

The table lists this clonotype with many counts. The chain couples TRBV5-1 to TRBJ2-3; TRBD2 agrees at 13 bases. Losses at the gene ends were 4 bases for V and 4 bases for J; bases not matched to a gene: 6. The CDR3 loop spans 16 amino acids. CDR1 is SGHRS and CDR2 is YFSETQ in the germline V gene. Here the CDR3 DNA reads TGCGCCAGCAGCAACACTAGCGGGGGGGCTGCAGATACGCAGTATTTT. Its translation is CASSNTSGGAADTQYF.

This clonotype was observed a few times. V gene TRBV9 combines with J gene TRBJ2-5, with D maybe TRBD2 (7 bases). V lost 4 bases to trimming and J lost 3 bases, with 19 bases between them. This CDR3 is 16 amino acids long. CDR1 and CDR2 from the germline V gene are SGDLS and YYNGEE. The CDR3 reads CASSPSPGGAEETQYF. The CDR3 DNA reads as TGTGCCAGCAGCCCCTCGCCGGGGGGCGCCGAAGAGACCCAGTACTTC.

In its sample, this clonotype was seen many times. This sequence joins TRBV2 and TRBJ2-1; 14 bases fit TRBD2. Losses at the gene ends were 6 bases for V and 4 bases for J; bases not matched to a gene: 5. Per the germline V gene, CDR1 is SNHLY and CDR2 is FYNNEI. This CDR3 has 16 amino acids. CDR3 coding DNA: TGTGCCAGCAGGGCCGGGACTAGCGGGGGATACAATGAGCAGTTCTTC. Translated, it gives CASRAGTSGGYNEQFF.

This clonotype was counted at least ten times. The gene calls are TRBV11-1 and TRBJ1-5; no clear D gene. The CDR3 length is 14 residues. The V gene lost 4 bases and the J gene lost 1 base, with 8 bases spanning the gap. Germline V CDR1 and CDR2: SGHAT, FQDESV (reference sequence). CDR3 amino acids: CASSSDSSNQPQHF. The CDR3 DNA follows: TGTGCCAGCAGCTCGGACTCAAGCAATCAGCCCCAGCATTTT.